This TCR beta chain was profiled in a study of T cells in Graves' hyperthyroidism and ophthalmopathy (dated by TCRdb to the late 2010s). Study-level background: Peripheral blood samples were taken at the time of initial diagnosis, prior to any treatment. TCR V-J signatures able to tell the groups apart were searched for in a discovery cohort of 90 to 100 patients, of whom approximately 40 had Graves' ophthalmopathy and roughly 59 had stable Graves' hyperthyroidism. TCR Vbeta CDR3 sequencing of approximately 140 peripheral blood samples (under 45 ophthalmopathy, over 70 hyperthyroidism and some 17 progressor patients) is reported in the paper. The 75 to 100 discovery patients were randomly split 7:3 into training and test sets. Following sampling, methimazole starting at 30 mg daily was given to hyperthyroidism patients, and high-dose intravenous methylprednisolone was given to ophthalmopathy patients. An independent validation cohort of 18 to 20 hyperthyroidism patients and about 15 patients who later progressed to ophthalmopathy tested prospective prediction of ophthalmopathy. The study also compared thyroid tissue and blood T-cell repertoires from about six Graves' hyperthyroidism patients. Overall study results and their limits: Blood samples also contained most of the expanded thyroid clonotypes (frequency above 0.001), which suggests that blood repertoires may reflect thyroid immune responses. Sample size was not statistically predetermined, and investigators were not blinded to group allocation. In validation, the model predicted progression to ophthalmopathy a median of roughly 6.2 months before onset, with approximately 71% sensitivity and about 72% specificity. A 13 V-J signature model separated ophthalmopathy from stable hyperthyroidism, with approximately 87% sensitivity and about 81% specificity in cross-validation and 80%/75% in testing.

The germline V gene (reference sequence) specifies DFQATT as CDR1 and SNEGSKA as CDR2. V gives up 3 bases and J gives up 3 bases, and the segment between their germline ends measures 14 bases. The CDR3 starts with the cysteine, ends with the phenylalanine, and has 15 residues. Just CDR3 DNA is preserved here, 45 bases in frame from base 1. In its sample, this clonotype was seen many times. The antigen this receptor binds is unknown. No much larger clonotype is one base removed from it; base qualities were not supplied. In the ophthalmopathy patients, disease was moderately to severely active, with a Clinical Activity Score of 3 or more, a NOSPECS grade of 4 or more, and a duration of less than 3 months. Patients with uncontrolled infections, other autoimmune diseases, pregnancy or lactation were excluded. Clinical symptoms, serum thyroxine and TRAb, thyroid ultrasound, and orbital computed tomography formed the basis for the diagnoses. PBMCs were isolated from around 10 ml of fresh peripheral blood by Ficoll-Paque density gradient centrifugation. Total RNA was extracted using Trizol reagent, and RNA quality was assessed on an Agilent 2100 Bioanalyzer.

The TCR beta CDR3 regions were amplified from RNA transcripts. The TCR CDR3 was subjected to a first round of RT-PCR using the HTBI primer set and the Qiagen OneStep RT-PCR kit. The libraries were constructed in a second round of multiplex PCR and then size-selected and purified. Paired-end sequencing of the libraries was performed with 100 bp reads on an Illumina HiSeq2000. Concerning the study's data processing: SOAPnuke was used to process the raw data, removing reads that contained adapters or uncalled bases, had a mean Phred below 15, or lacked an exact match to the constant primer or identifier. COPE v1.2.5 was used to merge the high-quality paired reads, and each unique nucleotide sequence was defined as a clonotype. MiTCR v1.1 was used to align the clonotypes against IMGT TRBV, TRBD and TRBJ reference segments. The analysis was restricted to V-J combinations with a frequency above 0.0001, which together covered over 99% of the repertoires. The TCS score was defined as the ratio of F50 (clonal expansion) to E x V (chaos), calculated using BLOSUM62-based TCRdist between CDR3 peptides within each V-J. Welch's t-statistics and random forest reduced fewer than 600 V-J features to 13, which were used in a naive Bayes classifier (R e1071). Starting from the raw public reads, TCRdb applied fastp trimming at Q25, assembled clones with MiXCR and retained in-frame beta chains. Under each unique CDR3 protein, matching rows form one entry showing the most common genes and DNA. What appears here as the V and J calls and clone size reflects TCRdb's work, not the paper's. The sample yields 300,000 to 450,000 distinct CDR3 sequences; roughly 15% were counted once. The top ten constitute 20% of the sample.

This sequence originates from a woman aged 25 to 39 with Graves' ophthalmopathy. Sequencing was performed on blood. The chain was built from TRBV20-1 and TRBJ2-2; the D gene is not confidently resolved. The CDR3 has the sequence CSARASLDHTGELFF. The sequenced DNA: TGCAGTGCTAGGGCGAGTCTAGACCACACCGGGGAGCTGTTTTTT.